This record concerns one T cell receptor beta chain sequence. Its antigen is unknown. Profiled with immunoSEQ multiplex PCR; TCRdb holds only in-frame clones, not every one. The sample has 80,000 or so clones, 70% to 85% seen once. This specimen comes from a study of T cell responses to AZD1222 COVID-19 vaccine. Study context: Investigators merged groups given second doses at roughly 4 or roughly 12 weeks.

The V gene lost 1 base and the J gene lost 7 bases, with 8 bases spanning the gap. The CDR3 spans 13 residues. Study-level points and caveats: Repertoire sampling happened only post peak T cell response. Spike was spanned by vaccine-associated CD4 TCRs, which were dominant at 160-218 and 743-854. There were mostly white British donors and more females than males, and clonal diversity was possibly underestimated.

This TCR derives from an adult in good health. This sequence joins TRBV12-3 or TRBV12-4 and TRBJ2-1; no reliable D call. The sequencing used peripheral blood, collected on day 0 of AZD1222 vaccination. CDR3 DNA sequence: TGTGCCAGCAGTTTAGAAGTACGAAATGAGCAGTTCTTC. It specifies CASSLEVRNEQFF.